These 11 T cell receptor beta chains were sequenced from one sample in a study of T-cell reconstitution after alpha-beta-depleted transplantation in children (dated by TCRdb to about 2016). Libraries came from PCR. Instrument used: Illumina HiSeq 2500. To normalize quantification of the TCRbeta repertoire, the TCR libraries were built with molecular barcoding that relied on unique molecular identifiers. TCRdb handled the public reads itself, with Q25 trimming in fastp and clone calling in MiXCR, and kept productive beta chains. Each record represents a unique CDR3 protein, reported with the most common genes and DNA among its rows. This sample has some 550,000 distinct CDR3 sequences in its table, and roughly 18% of those were observed once. The top ten constitute roughly 3.3% of the sample. The specimen comprised PBMCs from the stem cell graft donor, sampled from the stem cell graft. The receptors originated from a human donor who donated a stem cell graft to a child with acute lymphoblastic leukemia.

For the CDR3, the DNA is TGTGCCAGCTCACCACAGTCCCCCTACGAGCAGTACTTC. This encodes CASSPQSPYEQYF. The chain is built from TRBV18 and TRBJ2-7; D is uncertain. Germline CDR1 KGHSH, CDR2 LQKENI. V was clipped by 1 base and J by 2 bases, with 6 bases between them. This CDR3 has 13 residues.

The table lists this clonotype with a few counts. The V gene is TRBV15, the J gene TRBJ2-1; 9 bases fit TRBD2. CDR3 length equals 14 residues. CDR1 LNHNV and CDR2 YYDKDF come from the germline V gene (reference sequence). Losses at the gene ends were 1 base for V and 8 bases for J; bases not matched to a gene: 3. The CDR3 region is CATSRGGLADEQFF. The CDR3 coding sequence is TGTGCCACCAGCAGAGGGGGACTAGCCGATGAGCAGTTCTTC.

V gene TRBV4-1 combines with J gene TRBJ2-1; D might be TRBD2 (5 bases). The ends were cut back, 4 bases at V and 7 bases at J, with 11 bases in the middle. Germline lookup yields CDR1 MGHRA and CDR2 YSYEKL. The CDR3 is 13 residues long. The CDR3 loop is CASSPSQRNEQFF. CDR3 in DNA: TGCGCCAGCAGCCCCAGTCAGCGGAATGAGCAGTTCTTC.

The chain has TRBV2 and TRBJ2-3; D could derive from TRBD1 or TRBD2 (5 bases each). The germline V and J ends were trimmed by 4 bases and 9 bases, with 14 bases remaining between them. This CDR3 spans 13 amino acids. Germline lookup yields CDR1 SNHLY and CDR2 FYNNEI. The CDR3 loop is CASSGTGGSTQYF. The DNA of the CDR3 is TGTGCCAGCAGTGGAACAGGAGGCTCGACGCAGTATTTT.

The table lists this clonotype with a few counts. This sequence joins TRBV12-3 or TRBV12-4 and TRBJ1-1; D gene ambiguous. Trimming shortened V by 4 bases and J by 4 bases, and 7 bases separated the two germline ends. CDR3 size: 12 residues. In nucleotides, the CDR3 is TGTGCCAGCAGTTATGGCCTCACTGAAGCTTTCTTT. The encoded protein is CASSYGLTEAFF.

This clonotype was found once. The chain uses TRBV10-3 and TRBJ2-3; no firm D call. From germline, CDR1 is ENHRY and CDR2 SYGVKD. Trimming pared 2 bases from V and 4 bases from J, leaving 13 bases between. The CDR3 has 15 residues. The CDR3 bases are TGTGCCATCAGTGAGCCGGTTGTAAGAGCAGATACGCAGTATTTT. Its translation: CAISEPVVRADTQYF.

The rearrangement joins TRBV24-1 to TRBJ1-1; TRBD1 matches 8 bases. Germline assignment: CDR1 KGHDR and CDR2 SFDVKD. The CDR3 has 15 amino acids. Germline trimming cut 7 bases from V and 2 bases from J; bases unmatched to any gene: 8. The CDR3 DNA reads as TGTGCCACCAGGCTTGGACAGGGCGGAAACACTGAAGCTTTCTTT. It codes for CATRLGQGGNTEAFF.

This clonotype was detected only a few times. The chain employs TRBV5-6 and TRBJ2-5, with TRBD2 identical over 13 bases. The germline V gene has CDR1 SGHDT and CDR2 YYEEEE. The CDR3 contains 16 residues. The trim removed 2 bases at V and 4 bases at J, leaving 5 bases unmatched. Here the CDR3 DNA reads TGTGCCAGCAGCTTCTGGACTAGCGGGAGTCGAGAGACCCAGTACTTC. Amino acids: CASSFWTSGSRETQYF.

The sample holds a few counts of this clonotype. The J gene is TRBJ2-7, the V gene TRBV19; no firm D call. Germline lookup yields CDR1 LNHDA and CDR2 SQIVND (reference sequence). The CDR3 spans 14 residues. V lost 6 bases and J lost 1, with 13 bases in between. DNA for the CDR3: TGTGCCAGTAGCTCGGGCATGAGATCCTACGAGCAGTACTTC. Residues: CASSSGMRSYEQYF.

This clonotype was counted only a few times. This chain uses TRBV6-1 with TRBJ2-3; D not certain. CDR1 is MNHNS, CDR2 SASEGT, per germline. Trimming left V 4 bases short and J 2 bases short, with 10 bases between. CDR3 length equals 14 residues. CDR3 in amino acids: CASSAFPYTDTQYF. CDR3 DNA: TGTGCCAGCAGTGCGTTTCCGTACACAGATACGCAGTATTTT.

The V call is TRBV5-1, the J call TRBJ1-1, with D uncertain. There are 15 residues in the CDR3. The V and J ends lost 4 bases and 4 bases respectively, with 17 bases between them. Germline CDR1 and CDR2: SGHRS and YFSETQ. The CDR3 sequence is CASSPWKNQGTEAFF. In DNA form, the CDR3 reads TGCGCCAGCAGCCCCTGGAAGAACCAAGGCACTGAAGCTTTCTTT.